This T cell receptor (beta chain) was observed in a study of shared clonotypes between healthy human individuals. Study-level results: Represented diversity, genetic and exposure-history alike, was limited by few donors. Some clonotypes were shared by all four sorted-subset donors, while others were not shared. The non-shared ones had lower generation probabilities than the shared ones.

CD8 memory cells included CD45RO+ cells plus CCR7-negative CD45RA+ TemRA cells. Produced via immunoSEQ multiplex PCR; TCRdb's table is partial and in-frame only. The sample includes some 89,000 clones, roughly two thirds of them seen just once. CDR3 length: 14 residues. Per germline, CDR1 SNHLY and CDR2 FYNNEI. V lost 4 bases and J 5 bases, leaving 11 bases between the germline ends. This clone came up once. Its antigen is not known. This TCR was sampled from a man aged 25-40 years in good health. Sequenced material: memory CD8+ T cells sorted from blood. Described subset: CD45RO+ cells pooled with CCR7-negative TemRA cells. The chain carries TRBV2 and TRBJ2-2; tentative D call: TRBD2 (6 bases). The CDR3 DNA is TGTGCCAGCAGTGTGTCGGGAGTTACCGGGGAGCTGTTTTTT. Translated, it gives CASSVSGVTGELFF.